This T cell receptor (beta chain) was observed in a study of T-cell reconstitution after alpha-beta-depleted transplantation in children. This clonotype turned up a few times. Its target is not known. The length of the CDR3 is 13 residues. From germline, CDR1 is DFQATT and CDR2 SNEGSKA (reference sequence). V lost 1 base and J lost 5, with 11 bases in between. Unique molecular identifiers were incorporated when the TCRbeta library was constructed. TCRdb reprocessed the PCR reads with MiXCR, giving one entry per CDR3 protein. The table has about 150,000 distinct CDR3 sequences, about 9% seen once. Study-wide results and limits: At one year after transplant, newly produced T cells mostly accounted for T-cell counts and diversity. The origin of alpha-beta T cells about two months after transplant was reportedly several hundred expanded graft clones. The origin of high day-60 TCRbeta diversity in some patients lay in surviving recipient T cells and thymic progenitors.

V gene TRBV20-1 combines with J gene TRBJ2-5; no clear D. This sample comprised PBMCs, mostly from graft donor cells, obtained 180 days after TCRalphabeta/CD19-depleted stem cell transplant. The TCR originated in a female patient aged 2 to 10 who had a stem cell transplant for congenital amegakaryocytic thrombocytopenia, so the T cells may come from the graft donor. The CDR3 loop reads CSARGRFRETQYF. The DNA for the CDR3 is TGCAGTGCTAGAGGGCGGTTTCGGGAGACCCAGTACTTC.